This T cell receptor (beta chain) was captured by sequencing in a study of cytomegalovirus exposure and HLA in healthy donors. Study-level information: Roughly 86 million unique TCRs from HLA-typed donors made up an early data release. Study results and limitations: What was likely a sequencing artifact was a cluster of highly shared sequence variants. It was shown in a later analysis that HLA-associated TCR beta chains were more clonally expanded than other, equally common chains. A link between a missense DCLRE1C variant and TCR beta V- and J-gene trimming emerged from a later analysis.

The primer mix had 60 Vbeta and 13 Jbeta primers. Sequencing was performed with immunoSEQ multiplex PCR; in TCRdb, only in-frame clones are kept and a portion is missing. Here the sample spans 200,000 to 250,000 clones, roughly 80% being singletons. The CDR3 has 15 residues. Germline V gene lookup returns CDR1 SGDLS and CDR2 YYNGEE. Trimming stripped 2 bases from V and 2 bases from J, with 13 bases between. As regards this clone: As yet, its antigen is unknown.

The J gene is TRBJ2-5, the V gene TRBV9, with D perhaps TRBD2 (7 bases). The sequencing input was PBMCs. The TCR was taken from a man aged 30 to 45 in good health and CMV-seronegative. CDR3 bases: TGTGCCAGCAGCGTCCCGGGGGGCCGGCAAGAGACCCAGTACTTC. It is translated as CASSVPGGRQETQYF.